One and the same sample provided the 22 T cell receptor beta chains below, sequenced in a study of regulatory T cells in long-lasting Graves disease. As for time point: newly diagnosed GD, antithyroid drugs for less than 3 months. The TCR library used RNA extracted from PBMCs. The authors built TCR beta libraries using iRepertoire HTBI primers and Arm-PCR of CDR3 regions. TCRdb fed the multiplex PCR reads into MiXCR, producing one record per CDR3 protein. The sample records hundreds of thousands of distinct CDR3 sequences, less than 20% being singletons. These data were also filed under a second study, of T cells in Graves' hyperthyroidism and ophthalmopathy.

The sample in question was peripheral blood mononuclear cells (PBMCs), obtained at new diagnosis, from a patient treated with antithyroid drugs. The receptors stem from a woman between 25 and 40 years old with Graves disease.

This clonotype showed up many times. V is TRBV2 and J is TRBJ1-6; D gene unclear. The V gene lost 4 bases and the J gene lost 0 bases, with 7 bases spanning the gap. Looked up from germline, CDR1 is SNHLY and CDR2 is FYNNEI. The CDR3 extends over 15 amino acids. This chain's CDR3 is CASSAEGSYNSPLHF. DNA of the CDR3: TGTGCCAGCAGTGCAGAAGGCTCCTATAATTCACCCCTCCACTTT.

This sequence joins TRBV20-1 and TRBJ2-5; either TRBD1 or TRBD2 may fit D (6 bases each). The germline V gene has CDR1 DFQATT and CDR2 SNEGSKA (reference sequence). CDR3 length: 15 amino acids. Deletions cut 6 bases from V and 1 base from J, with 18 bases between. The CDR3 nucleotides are TGCAGTGCGTATACAGGGAGGACGCTCCAAGAGACCCAGTACTTC. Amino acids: CSAYTGRTLQETQYF.

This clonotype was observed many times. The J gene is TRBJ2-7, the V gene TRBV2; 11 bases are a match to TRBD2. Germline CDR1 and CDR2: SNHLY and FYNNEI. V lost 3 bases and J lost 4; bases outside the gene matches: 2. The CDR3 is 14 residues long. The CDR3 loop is CASSDASGRYEQYF. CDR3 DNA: TGTGCCAGCAGTGACGCTAGCGGGAGGTACGAGCAGTACTTC.

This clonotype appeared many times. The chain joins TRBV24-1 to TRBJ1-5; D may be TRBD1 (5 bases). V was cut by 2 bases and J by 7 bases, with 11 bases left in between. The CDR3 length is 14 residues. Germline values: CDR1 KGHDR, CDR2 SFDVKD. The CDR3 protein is CATSDWGFDQPQHF. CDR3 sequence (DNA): TGTGCCACCAGTGATTGGGGGTTTGACCAGCCCCAGCATTTT.

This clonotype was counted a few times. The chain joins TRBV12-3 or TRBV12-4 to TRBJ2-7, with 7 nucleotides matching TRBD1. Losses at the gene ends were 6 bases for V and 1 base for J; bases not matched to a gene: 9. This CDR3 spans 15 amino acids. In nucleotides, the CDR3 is TGTGCCAGCAGCCCCCGACCGACAGGGTCCTACGAGCAGTACTTC. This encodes CASSPRPTGSYEQYF.

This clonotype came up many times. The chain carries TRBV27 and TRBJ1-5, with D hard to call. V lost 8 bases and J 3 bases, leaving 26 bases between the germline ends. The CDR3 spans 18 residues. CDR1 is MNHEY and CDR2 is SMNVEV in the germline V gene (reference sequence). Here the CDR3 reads CASPGGRSRPHDNQPQHF. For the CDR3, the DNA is TGTGCCAGCCCCGGCGGGAGATCCCGTCCACATGACAATCAGCCCCAGCATTTT.

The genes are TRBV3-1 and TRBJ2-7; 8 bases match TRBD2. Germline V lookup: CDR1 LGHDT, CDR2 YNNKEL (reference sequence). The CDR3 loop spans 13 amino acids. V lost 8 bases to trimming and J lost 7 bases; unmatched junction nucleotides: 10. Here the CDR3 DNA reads TGTGCCAGCCGGAGGGCGGGAGGAGGTGAGCAGTACTTC. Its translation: CASRRAGGGEQYF.

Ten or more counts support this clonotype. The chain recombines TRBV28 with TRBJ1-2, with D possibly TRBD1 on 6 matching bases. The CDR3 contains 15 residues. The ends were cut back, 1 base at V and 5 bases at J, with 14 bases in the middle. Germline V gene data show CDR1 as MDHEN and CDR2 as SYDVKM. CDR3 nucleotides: TGTGCCAGCAGTTTATCAGGGGCTGGACCTTATGGCTACACCTTC. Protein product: CASSLSGAGPYGYTF.

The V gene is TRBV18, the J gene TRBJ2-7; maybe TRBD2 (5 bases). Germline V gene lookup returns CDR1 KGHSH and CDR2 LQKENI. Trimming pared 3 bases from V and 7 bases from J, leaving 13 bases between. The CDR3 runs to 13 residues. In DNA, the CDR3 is TGTGCCAGCTCACCGGCCCGAGGGCGGGAGCAGTACTTC. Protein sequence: CASSPARGREQYF. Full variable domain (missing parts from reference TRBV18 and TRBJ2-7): NAGVMQNPRHLVRRRGQEARLRCSPMKGHSHVYWYRQLPEEGLKFMVYLQKENIIDESGMPKERFSAEFPKEGPSILRIQQVVRGDSAAYFCASSPARGREQYFGPGTRLTVT.

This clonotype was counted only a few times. CDR3 bases: TGTGCCTGGAGCGAAGCCCCGGGTCTGAGGCAGCCCCAGCATTTT. Amino acid sequence: CAWSEAPGLRQPQHF. The chain uses TRBV30 and TRBJ1-5; no definite D call. In germline, CDR1 is GTSNPN, CDR2 SVGIG (reference sequence). This CDR3 region has 15 residues. V was trimmed by 3 bases and J by 7 bases, leaving 19 bases between them.

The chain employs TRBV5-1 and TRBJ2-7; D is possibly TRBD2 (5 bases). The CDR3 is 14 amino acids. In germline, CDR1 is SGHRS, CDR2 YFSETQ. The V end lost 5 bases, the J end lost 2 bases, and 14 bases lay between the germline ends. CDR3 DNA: TGCGCCAGCAGGGACCGGACGGGAACCTACGAGCAGTACTTC. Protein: CASRDRTGTYEQYF. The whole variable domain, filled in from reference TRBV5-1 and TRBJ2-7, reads KAGVTQTPRYLIKTRGQQVTLSCSPISGHRSVSWYQQTPGQGLQFLFEYFSETQRNKGNFPGRFSGRQFSNSRSEMNVSTLELGDSALYLCASRDRTGTYEQYFGPGTRLTVT.

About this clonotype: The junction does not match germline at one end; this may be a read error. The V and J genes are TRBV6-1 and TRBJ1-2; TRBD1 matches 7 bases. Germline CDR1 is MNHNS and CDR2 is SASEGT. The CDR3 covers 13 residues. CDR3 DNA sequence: TGTGTCAGCAGCATACAGGGGTTCTATGGCTACACCTTC. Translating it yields CVSSIQGFYGYTF.

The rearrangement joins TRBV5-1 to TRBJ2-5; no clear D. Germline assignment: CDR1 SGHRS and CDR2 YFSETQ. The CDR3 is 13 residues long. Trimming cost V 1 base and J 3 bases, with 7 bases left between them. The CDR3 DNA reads TGCGCCAGCAGCTTGAGACAAGAAGAGACCCAGTACTTC. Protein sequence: CASSLRQEETQYF.

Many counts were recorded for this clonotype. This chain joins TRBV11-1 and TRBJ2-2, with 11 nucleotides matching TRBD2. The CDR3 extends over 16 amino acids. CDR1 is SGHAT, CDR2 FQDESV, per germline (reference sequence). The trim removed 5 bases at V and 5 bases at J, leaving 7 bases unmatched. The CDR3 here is CASSTGLAGGTGELFF. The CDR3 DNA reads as TGTGCCAGCAGCACAGGGCTAGCGGGAGGAACCGGGGAGCTGTTTTTT.

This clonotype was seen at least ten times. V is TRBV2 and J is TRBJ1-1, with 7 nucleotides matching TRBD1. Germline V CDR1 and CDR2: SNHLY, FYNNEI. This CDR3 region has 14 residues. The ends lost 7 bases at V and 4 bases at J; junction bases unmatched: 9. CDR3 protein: CASTGQAGVTEAFF. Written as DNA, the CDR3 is TGTGCCAGCACCGGACAGGCTGGCGTCACTGAAGCTTTCTTT.

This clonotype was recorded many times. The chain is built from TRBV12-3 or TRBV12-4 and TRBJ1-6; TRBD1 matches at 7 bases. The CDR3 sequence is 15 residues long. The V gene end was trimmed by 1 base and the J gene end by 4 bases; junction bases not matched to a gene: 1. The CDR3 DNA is TGTGCCAGCAGTTTAGGGGGACAGTATAATTCACCCCTCCACTTT. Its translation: CASSLGGQYNSPLHF.

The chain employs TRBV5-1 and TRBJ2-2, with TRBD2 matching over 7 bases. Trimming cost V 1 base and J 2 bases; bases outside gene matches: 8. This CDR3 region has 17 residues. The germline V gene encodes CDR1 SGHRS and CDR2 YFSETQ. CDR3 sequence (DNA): TGCGCCAGCAGCTTGCGTGGGACTATCACTAACACCGGGGAGCTGTTTTTT. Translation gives CASSLRGTITNTGELFF.

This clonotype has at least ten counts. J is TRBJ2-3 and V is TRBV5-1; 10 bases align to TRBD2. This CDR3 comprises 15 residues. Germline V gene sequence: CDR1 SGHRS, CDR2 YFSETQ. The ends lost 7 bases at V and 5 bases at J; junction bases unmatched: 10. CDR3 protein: CASASSGSSRDTQYF. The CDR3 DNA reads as TGCGCCAGCGCATCTAGCGGGAGTTCGAGAGATACGCAGTATTTT.

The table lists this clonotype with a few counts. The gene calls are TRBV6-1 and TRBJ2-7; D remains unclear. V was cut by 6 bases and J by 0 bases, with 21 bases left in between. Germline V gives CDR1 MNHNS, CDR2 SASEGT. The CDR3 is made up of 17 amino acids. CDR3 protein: CASRPVGSRGRSYEQYF. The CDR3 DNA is TGTGCCAGCAGGCCAGTGGGGTCTCGCGGACGCTCCTACGAGCAGTACTTC.

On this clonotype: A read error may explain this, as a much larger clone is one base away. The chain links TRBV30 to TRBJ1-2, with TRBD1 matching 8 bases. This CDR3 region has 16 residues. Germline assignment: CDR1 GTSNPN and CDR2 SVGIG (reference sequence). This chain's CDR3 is CAWSVQGAGINYGHTF. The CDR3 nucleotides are TGTGCCTGGAGTGTCCAGGGGGCTGGCATTAACTATGGCCACACCTTC.

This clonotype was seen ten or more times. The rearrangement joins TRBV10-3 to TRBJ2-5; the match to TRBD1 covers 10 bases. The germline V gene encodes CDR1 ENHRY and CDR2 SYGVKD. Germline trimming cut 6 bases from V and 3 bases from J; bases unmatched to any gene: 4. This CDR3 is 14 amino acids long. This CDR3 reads CAIRDRGDEETQYF. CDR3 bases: TGTGCCATCAGGGACAGGGGGGACGAAGAGACCCAGTACTTC.

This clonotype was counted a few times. This CDR3 is CASSIQGIAGYTF. The CDR3 DNA follows: TGTGCCAGTAGTATACAGGGGATAGCCGGCTACACCTTC. The genes are TRBV19 and TRBJ1-2, with a weak D call TRBD1 (6 bases). Trimming took 2 bases from V and 8 from J, leaving 12 bases between them. Germline V gene data show CDR1 as LNHDA and CDR2 as SQIVND (reference sequence). The CDR3 length is 13 residues.